This passage covers 11 T cell receptor beta chains from one sample sequenced in a study of siplizumab effects on memory and regulatory T cells. Some clones are missing from TCRdb's copy, which holds only in-frame ones; the method was immunoSEQ multiplex PCR. The sample contains some 96,000 clones, about 95% of which appear only once. The sample comprised non-Treg CD4+ T cells sorted from blood. These receptors came from a human donor in good health.

The CDR3 region is CASSQEQGREKLFF. In DNA form, the CDR3 reads TGCGCCAGCAGCCAAGAACAGGGAAGGGAAAAACTGTTTTTT. The chain carries TRBV4-1 and TRBJ1-4; TRBD1 is a possible D gene (6 bases). Germline CDR1 reads MGHRA; CDR2 reads YSYEKL. The CDR3 runs to 14 residues. Trimming shortened V by 0 bases and J by 8 bases, and 10 bases separated the two germline ends.

The rearrangement joins TRBV15 to TRBJ2-1, with 8 bases lining up with TRBD2. V was clipped by 3 bases and J by 4 bases; unmatched bases: 11. CDR1 is LNHNV and CDR2 is YYDKDF in the germline V gene (reference sequence). This CDR3 region has 17 residues. The CDR3 loop reads CATSSGDAGGLYNEQFF. The CDR3 DNA sequence: TGTGCCACCAGCAGTGGTGACGCGGGAGGACTGTACAATGAGCAGTTCTTC.

CDR3 DNA sequence: TGTGCCAGCAGCTCAGAAAGTCAGGGGGCGATGGCTGAAGCTTTCTTT. Translating gives CASSSESQGAMAEAFF. The genes are TRBV11-2 and TRBJ1-1, with TRBD1 identical over 8 bases. V lost 4 bases and J lost 6; bases outside the gene matches: 13. Germline CDR1 is SGHAT and CDR2 is FQNNGV. The CDR3 has 16 residues.

This clone was seen just once. V is TRBV6-5 and J is TRBJ1-1, with a weak D call TRBD1 (6 bases). Trimming removed 3 bases at V and 3 bases at J, with 8 bases between. Germline lookup yields CDR1 MNHEY and CDR2 SVGAGI. There are 13 residues in the CDR3. DNA for the CDR3: TGTGCCAGCAGTTATAGGGGGGACACTGAAGCTTTCTTT. Its protein product is CASSYRGDTEAFF.

The rearrangement links TRBV5-1 to TRBJ1-1, with TRBD1 as a possible D gene (5 bases). The CDR3 runs 13 residues. V dropped 1 base and J dropped 1 base, with 5 bases sitting between them. The germline CDR1 and CDR2 sequences are SGHRS and YFSETQ. For the CDR3, the DNA is TGCGCCAGCAGCTTGAGGGGGAACACTGAAGCTTTCTTT. Translation: CASSLRGNTEAFF.

V usage is TRBV5-5 and J usage is TRBJ1-2; D is perhaps TRBD1 (5 bases). Per germline, CDR1 SGHKS and CDR2 YYEKEE (reference sequence). The CDR3 runs to 13 residues. V lost 4 bases to trimming and J lost 4 bases, with 11 bases between them. The CDR3 here is CASSLPGGYGYTF. Written as DNA, the CDR3 is TGTGCCAGCAGCCTCCCCGGGGGCTATGGCTACACCTTC.

The gene calls are TRBV2 and TRBJ1-3; tentatively, D is TRBD1 (5 bases). CDR1 and CDR2 (germline): SNHLY, FYNNEI. CDR3 length: 15 amino acids. Trimming cost V 4 bases and J 4 bases, with 14 bases left between them. The CDR3: CASSVIRQGGNTIYF. Here the CDR3 DNA reads TGTGCCAGCAGTGTGATACGGCAGGGAGGAAACACCATATATTTT.

The chain couples TRBV5-1 to TRBJ2-5, with 10 nucleotides matching TRBD1. The DNA end favors TRBJ2-7, so the J call may be wrong. From germline, CDR1 is SGHRS and CDR2 YFSETQ. The CDR3 totals 16 residues. The CDR3 protein is CASSLVGQGVSYEQYF. The CDR3 nucleotides read TGCGCCAGCAGCTTGGTTGGACAGGGGGTGTCCTACGAGCAGTACTTC.

This chain joins TRBV5-4 and TRBJ2-2; TRBD1 matches at 8 bases. Losses at the gene ends were 4 bases for V and 7 bases for J; bases not matched to a gene: 9. From germline, CDR1 is SGHNT and CDR2 YYREEE (reference sequence). CDR3 length: 15 amino acids. The CDR3 DNA is TGTGCCAGCAGCACCCGCCAGGGGGCTGGCGGGGAGCTGTTTTTT. Translated, it gives CASSTRQGAGGELFF.

The genes are TRBV9 and TRBJ1-1; D uncertain. Germline lookup yields CDR1 SGDLS and CDR2 YYNGEE. Deletions cut 3 bases from V and 5 bases from J, with 11 bases between. This CDR3 region has 13 residues. CDR3 protein: CASSAGSGTEAFF. CDR3 in DNA: TGTGCCAGCAGCGCGGGATCGGGAACTGAAGCTTTCTTT.

V usage is TRBV11-2 and J usage is TRBJ2-3; D is ambiguous. The CDR3 runs to 17 residues. Germline V CDR1 and CDR2: SGHAT, FQNNGV. Trimming left V 5 bases short and J 2 bases short, with 20 bases between. The CDR3 nucleotides read TGTGCCAGCAGCCGTCGACCTCGCTACACCTCCACAGATACGCAGTATTTT. Protein sequence: CASSRRPRYTSTDTQYF.